The source of this TCR beta chain is a study of shared clonotypes between healthy human individuals. The split of CD4+ cells yielded CD45RA+ naive and CD45RA-negative memory subsets. With respect to this clone: Its antigen is not known.

Germline V gene sequence: CDR1 MNHNS, CDR2 SASEGT. The trim removed 5 bases at V and 4 bases at J, leaving 4 bases unmatched. This CDR3 has 15 amino acids. Whole-study findings and limits: Generation probabilities of non-shared clonotypes were lower (relative to those shared by all four donors). The study generally estimated greater richness for naive than memory subsets.

Deep-level settings were used for running the assay. Produced via immunoSEQ multiplex PCR; TCRdb's table is partial and in-frame only. The sample has more than 2,000,000 clones; 93% are singletons. The chain carries TRBV6-1 and TRBJ2-2, with 10 bases lining up with TRBD1. This TCR was sampled from a young man in good health. Some clones in this sample may be carry-over from other donors' samples. Sequencing was done on a sample of naive CD4+ T cells from PBMCs. The subset here: CD45RA+ positively selected. Here the CDR3 reads CASSNRDRGTGELFF. The CDR3 DNA sequence: TGTGCCAGCAGTAACCGGGACAGGGGCACCGGGGAGCTGTTTTTT.